Following are 10 T cell receptor beta chains from one sample sequenced in a study of T cells in Graves' hyperthyroidism and ophthalmopathy. Authors of the study amplified TCR beta CDR3 regions from RNA transcripts. TCR CDR3 regions were first amplified by RT-PCR with HTBI primers. TCRdb re-called the multiplex PCR reads with MiXCR, one entry per CDR3 protein. The sample includes 200,000 to 250,000 distinct CDR3 sequences, approximately 17% of them seen just once. The specimen sequenced was blood. These receptors all stem from a man aged 45-65 years with Graves' hyperthyroidism.

This clonotype appeared many times. The chain combines TRBV28 with TRBJ2-7, with 16 bases lining up with TRBD2. Germline V CDR1 and CDR2: MDHEN, SYDVKM. V lost 5 bases and J lost 5; bases outside the gene matches: 15. The CDR3 spans 19 residues. The CDR3 DNA follows: TGTGCCAGCAGTCCACCTTCGATGGGACTAGCGGGAGGGCCAAACGAGCAGTACTTC. It encodes CASSPPSMGLAGGPNEQYF.

The gene calls are TRBV10-1 and TRBJ2-2; tentative D call: TRBD1 (5 bases). CDR1 is WNHNN and CDR2 is SYGVQD in the germline V gene (reference sequence). V was cut by 2 bases and J by 2 bases, with 12 bases left in between. CDR3 length: 16 amino acids. The CDR3 loop is CASSEPWQGNTGELFF. The DNA for the CDR3 is TGCGCCAGCAGTGAGCCTTGGCAGGGTAACACCGGGGAGCTGTTTTTT.

This clonotype was observed at least ten times. The V and J genes are TRBV3-1 and TRBJ1-6, with D perhaps TRBD1 (6 bases). With 6 bases removed from V and 7 bases from J, the gap between germline ends came to 13 bases. This CDR3 comprises 14 residues. CDR1 LGHDT and CDR2 YNNKEL come from the germline V gene (reference sequence). The CDR3 nucleotides read TGTGCCAGCAGTCCAGGGGTGGAAAATTCACCCCTCCACTTT. Protein: CASSPGVENSPLHF.

This clonotype has more than one count but fewer than ten. The chain uses TRBV5-1 and TRBJ1-1; no reliable D call. The CDR3 covers 14 residues. The germline V gene encodes CDR1 SGHRS and CDR2 YFSETQ. The V end was cut by 0 bases, the J end by 1 base, with 7 bases between. Here the CDR3 reads CASSLAGRNTEAFF. CDR3 DNA sequence: TGCGCCAGCAGCTTGGCCGGGAGGAACACTGAAGCTTTCTTT.

In this sample, this clonotype turned up many times. The V call is TRBV24-1, the J call TRBJ2-1; D may be TRBD1 or TRBD2 (5 bases each). Trimming took 5 bases from V and 6 from J, leaving 16 bases between them. The CDR3 covers 15 residues. Germline V gene data show CDR1 as KGHDR and CDR2 as SFDVKD. The DNA of the CDR3 is TGTGCCACCAGTGCGGGTGCAGGGACCATCAATGAGCAGTTCTTC. Its protein is CATSAGAGTINEQFF.

A note on this clonotype: A much larger clone lies a single base off, so this may be a read error. The chain is built from TRBV5-5 and TRBJ2-7, with D tentatively TRBD1 (5 bases). The CDR3 extends over 14 amino acids. Germline-derived CDR1 and CDR2 are SGHKS and YYEKEE (reference sequence). CDR3 residues: CAGSPLRASYEQYF. The CDR3 nucleotides read TGTGCCGGCAGCCCCCTCAGGGCTAGCTACGAGCAGTACTTC.

In this sample, this clonotype turned up many times. The rearrangement links TRBV12-3 or TRBV12-4 to TRBJ2-2; the D gene is possibly TRBD2 (5 bases). V was trimmed by 0 bases and J by 6 bases, leaving 8 bases between them. The CDR3 is 14 amino acids. CDR3 loop: CASSLAGAPGELFF. The CDR3 DNA sequence: TGTGCCAGCAGTTTAGCGGGAGCGCCCGGGGAGCTGTTTTTT.

In this sample, this clonotype turned up a few times. The gene calls are TRBV20-1 and TRBJ2-3; 8 nucleotides line up with TRBD1. Per germline, CDR1 DFQATT and CDR2 SNEGSKA (reference sequence). The CDR3 loop spans 15 amino acids. The J segment lost 0 bases and the V segment lost 5 bases, leaving 7 bases of the junction unmatched. The DNA for the CDR3 is TGCAGTGCTTATACAGGGGGGAGTAGCACAGATACGCAGTATTTT. It codes for CSAYTGGSSTDTQYF.

In this sample, this clonotype turned up a few times. The chain joins TRBV5-1 to TRBJ2-4, with 13 bases matching TRBD2. Germline-derived CDR1 and CDR2 are SGHRS and YFSETQ. The CDR3 is 18 amino acids. The V gene end was trimmed by 4 bases and the J gene end by 0 bases; junction bases not matched to a gene: 7. The CDR3 DNA reads as TGCGCCAGCAGCGCACTAGCGGGAGGGCCTCTAGCCAAAAACATTCAGTACTTC. It is translated as CASSALAGGPLAKNIQYF.

This clonotype occurred many times. The chain joins TRBV7-3 to TRBJ2-1; no firm D call. The CDR3 has 14 amino acids. Germline CDR1 SGHTA, CDR2 FQGTGA. Deletions cut 3 bases from V and 8 bases from J, with 14 bases between. CDR3 protein: CASSLRGAGYEQFF. The CDR3 bases are TGTGCCAGCAGCTTGCGCGGCGCTGGATATGAGCAGTTCTTC.